In its sample, the clone carrying this TCR beta chain was seen once. Germline CDR1 reads KGHDR; CDR2 reads SFDVKD. V dropped 3 bases and J dropped 3; count of bases not matched to a gene: 3. This CDR3 comprises 16 residues. The sample belongs to a study of blood T cell repertoires in COVID-19. Sequencing used immunoSEQ multiplex PCR; TCRdb keeps in-frame clones, though not all of them. The sample contains 150,000 to 200,000 clones, 90% of which appear only once. Specimen: peripheral blood. This rearrangement joins TRBV24-1 to TRBJ2-3; 12 nucleotides match TRBD2. The sequence was obtained from a man aged 50 to 60 with acute or convalescent COVID-19. CDR3 in amino acids: CATSDLAGGGTDTQYF. CDR3 sequence (DNA): TGTGCCACCAGTGATCTAGCGGGGGGGGGAACAGATACGCAGTATTTT.